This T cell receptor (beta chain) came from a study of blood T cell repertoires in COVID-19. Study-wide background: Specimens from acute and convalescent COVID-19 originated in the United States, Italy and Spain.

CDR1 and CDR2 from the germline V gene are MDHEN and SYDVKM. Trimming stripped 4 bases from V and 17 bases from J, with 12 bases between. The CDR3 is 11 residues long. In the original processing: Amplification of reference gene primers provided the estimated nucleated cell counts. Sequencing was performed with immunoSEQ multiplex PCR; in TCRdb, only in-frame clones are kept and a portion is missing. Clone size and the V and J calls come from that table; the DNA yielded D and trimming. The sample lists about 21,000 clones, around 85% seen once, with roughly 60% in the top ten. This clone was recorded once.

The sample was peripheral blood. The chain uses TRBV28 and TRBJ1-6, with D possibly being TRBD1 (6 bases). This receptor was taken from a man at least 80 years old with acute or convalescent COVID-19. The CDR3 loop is CASSSQGPVHF. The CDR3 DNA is TGTGCCAGCAGTTCCCAGGGGCCGGTCCACTTT.